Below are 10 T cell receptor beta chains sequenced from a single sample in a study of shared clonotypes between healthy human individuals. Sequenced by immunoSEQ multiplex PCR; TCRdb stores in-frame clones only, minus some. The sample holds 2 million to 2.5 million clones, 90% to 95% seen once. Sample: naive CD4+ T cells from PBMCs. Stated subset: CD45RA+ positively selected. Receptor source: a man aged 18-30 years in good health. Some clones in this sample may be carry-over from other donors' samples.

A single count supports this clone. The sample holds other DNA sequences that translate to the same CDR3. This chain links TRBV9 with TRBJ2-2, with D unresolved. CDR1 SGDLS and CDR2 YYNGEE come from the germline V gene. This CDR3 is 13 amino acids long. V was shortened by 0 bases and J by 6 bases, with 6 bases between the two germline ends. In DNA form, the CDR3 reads TGTGCCAGCAGCGTAGCAAGGGCCGGGGAGCTGTTTTTT. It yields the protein CASSVARAGELFF.

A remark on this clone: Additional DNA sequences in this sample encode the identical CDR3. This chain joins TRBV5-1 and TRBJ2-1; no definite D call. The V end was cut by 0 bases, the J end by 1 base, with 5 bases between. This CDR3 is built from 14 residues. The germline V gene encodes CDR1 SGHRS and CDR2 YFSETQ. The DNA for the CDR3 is TGCGCCAGCAGCTTGGCCGGGTCCTACAATGAGCAGTTCTTC. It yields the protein CASSLAGSYNEQFF.

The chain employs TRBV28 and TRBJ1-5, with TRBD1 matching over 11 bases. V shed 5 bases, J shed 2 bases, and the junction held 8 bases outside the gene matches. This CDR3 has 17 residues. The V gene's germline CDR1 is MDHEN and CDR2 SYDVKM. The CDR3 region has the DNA TGTGCCAGCAGTCTCCCGGGACAGGGGGGAGGCAATCAGCCCCAGCATTTT. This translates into CASSLPGQGGGNQPQHF.

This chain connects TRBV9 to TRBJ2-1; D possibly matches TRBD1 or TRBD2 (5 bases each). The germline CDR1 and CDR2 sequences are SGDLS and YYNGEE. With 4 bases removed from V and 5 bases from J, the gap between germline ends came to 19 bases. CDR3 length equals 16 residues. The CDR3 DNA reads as TGTGCCAGCAGCCCCCCTTCGGGACGGCAGAACAATGAGCAGTTCTTC. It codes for CASSPPSGRQNNEQFF.

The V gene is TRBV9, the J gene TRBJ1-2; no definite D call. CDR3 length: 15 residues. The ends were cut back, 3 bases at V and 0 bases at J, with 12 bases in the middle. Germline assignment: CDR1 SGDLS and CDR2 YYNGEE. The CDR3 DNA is TGTGCCAGCAGCGCCCAGCCGCAAGCTAACTATGGCTACACCTTC. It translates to CASSAQPQANYGYTF.

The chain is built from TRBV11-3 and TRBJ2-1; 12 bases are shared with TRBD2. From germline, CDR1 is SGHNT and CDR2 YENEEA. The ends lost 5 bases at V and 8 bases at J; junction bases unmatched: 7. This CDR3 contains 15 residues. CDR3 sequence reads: CASSQRLAGADEQFF. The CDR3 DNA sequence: TGTGCCAGCAGCCAGCGACTAGCGGGAGCGGATGAGCAGTTCTTC.

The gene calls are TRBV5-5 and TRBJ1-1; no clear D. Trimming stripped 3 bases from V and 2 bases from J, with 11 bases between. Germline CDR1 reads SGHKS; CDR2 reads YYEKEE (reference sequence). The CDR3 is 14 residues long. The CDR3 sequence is CASSSLTGNTEAFF. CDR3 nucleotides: TGTGCCAGCAGCTCTCTGACGGGCAACACTGAAGCTTTCTTT.

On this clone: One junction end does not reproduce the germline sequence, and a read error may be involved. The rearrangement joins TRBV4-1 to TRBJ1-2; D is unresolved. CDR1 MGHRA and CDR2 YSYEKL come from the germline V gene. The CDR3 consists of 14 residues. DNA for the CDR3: TGCGCCAGCAGCCACCCCCATGGCGAGGCCTGGTCCGCCTTC. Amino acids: CASSHPHGEAWSAF.

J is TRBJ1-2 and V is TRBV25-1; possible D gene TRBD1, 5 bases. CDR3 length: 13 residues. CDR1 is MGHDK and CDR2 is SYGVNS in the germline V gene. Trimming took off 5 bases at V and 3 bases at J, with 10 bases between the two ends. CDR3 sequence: CASSFGGDYGYTF. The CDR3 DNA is TGTGCCAGCAGTTTCGGGGGGGACTATGGCTACACCTTC.

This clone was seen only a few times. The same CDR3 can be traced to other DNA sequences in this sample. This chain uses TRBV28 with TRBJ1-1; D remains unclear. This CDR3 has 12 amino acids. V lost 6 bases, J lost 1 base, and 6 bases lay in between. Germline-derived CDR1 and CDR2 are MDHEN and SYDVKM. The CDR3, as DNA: TGTGCCAGCAGGTGGGGGAACACTGAAGCTTTCTTT. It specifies CASRWGNTEAFF.